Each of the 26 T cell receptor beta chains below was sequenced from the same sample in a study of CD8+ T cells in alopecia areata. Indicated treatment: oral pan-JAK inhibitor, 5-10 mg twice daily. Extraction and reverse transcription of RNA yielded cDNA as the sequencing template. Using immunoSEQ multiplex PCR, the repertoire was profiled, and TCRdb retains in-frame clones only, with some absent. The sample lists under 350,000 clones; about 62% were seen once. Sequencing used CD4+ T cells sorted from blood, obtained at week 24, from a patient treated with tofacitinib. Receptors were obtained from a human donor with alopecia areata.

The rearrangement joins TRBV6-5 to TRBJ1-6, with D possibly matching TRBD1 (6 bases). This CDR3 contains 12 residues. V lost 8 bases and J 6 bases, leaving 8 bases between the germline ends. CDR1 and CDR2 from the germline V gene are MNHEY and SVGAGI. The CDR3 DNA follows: TGTGCCAGCGGGGGCTCTAATTCACCCCTCCACTTT. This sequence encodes CASGGSNSPLHF.

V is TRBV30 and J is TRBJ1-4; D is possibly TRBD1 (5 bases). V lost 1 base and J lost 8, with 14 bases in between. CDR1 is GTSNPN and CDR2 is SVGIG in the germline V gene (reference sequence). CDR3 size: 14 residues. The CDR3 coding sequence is TGTGCCTGGAGTGATGGGGCCTGGGGCGAAAAACTGTTTTTT. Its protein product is CAWSDGAWGEKLFF.

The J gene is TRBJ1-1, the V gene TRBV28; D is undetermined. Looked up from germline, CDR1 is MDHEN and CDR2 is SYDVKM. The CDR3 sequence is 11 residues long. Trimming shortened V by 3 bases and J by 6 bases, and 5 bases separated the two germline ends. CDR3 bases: TGTGCCAGCAGTTTCTTTGCTGAAGCTTTCTTT. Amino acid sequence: CASSFFAEAFF.

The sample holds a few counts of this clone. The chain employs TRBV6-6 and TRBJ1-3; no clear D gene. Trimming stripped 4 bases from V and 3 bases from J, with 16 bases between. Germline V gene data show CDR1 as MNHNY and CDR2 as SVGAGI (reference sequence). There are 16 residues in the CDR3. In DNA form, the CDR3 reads TGTGCCAGCAGTTCCTCCCGACCAGCCTATGGAAACACCATATATTTT. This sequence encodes CASSSSRPAYGNTIYF.

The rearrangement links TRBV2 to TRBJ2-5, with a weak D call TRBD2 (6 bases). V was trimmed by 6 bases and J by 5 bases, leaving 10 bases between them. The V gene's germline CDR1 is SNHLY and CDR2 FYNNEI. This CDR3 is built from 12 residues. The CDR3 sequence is CASSRLGETQYF. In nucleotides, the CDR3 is TGTGCCAGCAGCAGACTAGGGGAGACCCAGTACTTC. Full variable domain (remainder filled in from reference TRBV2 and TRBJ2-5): EPEVTQTPSHQVTQMGQEVILRCVPISNHLYFYWYRQILGQKVEFLVSFYNNEISEKSEIFDDQFSVERPDGSNFTLKIRSTKLEDSAMYFCASSRLGETQYFGPGTRLLVL.

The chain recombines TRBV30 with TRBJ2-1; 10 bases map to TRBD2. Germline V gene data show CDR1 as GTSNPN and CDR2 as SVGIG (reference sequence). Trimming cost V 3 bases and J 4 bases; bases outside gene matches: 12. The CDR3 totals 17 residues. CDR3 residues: CAWSYSGGADKYNEQFF. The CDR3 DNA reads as TGTGCCTGGAGCTACAGCGGGGGGGCGGACAAATACAATGAGCAGTTCTTC.

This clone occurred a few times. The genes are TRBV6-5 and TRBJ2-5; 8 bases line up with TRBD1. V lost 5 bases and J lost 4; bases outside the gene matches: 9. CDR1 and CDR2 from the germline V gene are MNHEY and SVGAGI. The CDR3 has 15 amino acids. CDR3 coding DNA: TGTGCCAGCAGTACCCAGGGGGCACGGGTAGAGACCCAGTACTTC. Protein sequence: CASSTQGARVETQYF.

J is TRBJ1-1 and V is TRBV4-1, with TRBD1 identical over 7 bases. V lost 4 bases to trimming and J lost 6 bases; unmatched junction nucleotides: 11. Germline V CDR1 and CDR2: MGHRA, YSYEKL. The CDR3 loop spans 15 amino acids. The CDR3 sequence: CASSPRQGREAEAFF. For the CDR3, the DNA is TGCGCCAGCAGCCCCCGACAGGGAAGAGAGGCTGAAGCTTTCTTT.

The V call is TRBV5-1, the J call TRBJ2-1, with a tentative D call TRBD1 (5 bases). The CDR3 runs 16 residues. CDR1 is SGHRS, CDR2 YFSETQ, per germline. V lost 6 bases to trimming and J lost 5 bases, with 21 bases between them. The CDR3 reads CASKRGRAQVDNEQFF. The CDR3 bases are TGCGCCAGCAAAAGGGGCAGGGCGCAGGTTGACAATGAGCAGTTCTTC.

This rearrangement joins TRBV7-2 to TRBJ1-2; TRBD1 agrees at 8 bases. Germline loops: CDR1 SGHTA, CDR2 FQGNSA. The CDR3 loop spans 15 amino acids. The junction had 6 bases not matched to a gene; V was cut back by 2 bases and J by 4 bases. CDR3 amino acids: CASSLRQGTPYGYTF. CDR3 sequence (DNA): TGTGCCAGCAGCTTACGACAGGGGACCCCCTATGGCTACACCTTC.

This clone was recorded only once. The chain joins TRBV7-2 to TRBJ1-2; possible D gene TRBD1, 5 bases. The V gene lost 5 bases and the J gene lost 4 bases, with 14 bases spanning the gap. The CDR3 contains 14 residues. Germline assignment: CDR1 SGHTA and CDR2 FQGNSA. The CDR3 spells CASSEGLGRYGYTF. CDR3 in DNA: TGTGCCAGCAGCGAAGGACTGGGACGCTATGGCTACACCTTC.

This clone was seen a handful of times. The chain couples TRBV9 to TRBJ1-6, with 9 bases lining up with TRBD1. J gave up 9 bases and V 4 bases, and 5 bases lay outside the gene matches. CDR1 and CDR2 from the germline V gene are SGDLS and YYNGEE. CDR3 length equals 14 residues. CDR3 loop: CASSPTGGASPLHF. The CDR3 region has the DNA TGTGCCAGCAGCCCCACAGGGGGCGCTTCACCCCTCCACTTT.

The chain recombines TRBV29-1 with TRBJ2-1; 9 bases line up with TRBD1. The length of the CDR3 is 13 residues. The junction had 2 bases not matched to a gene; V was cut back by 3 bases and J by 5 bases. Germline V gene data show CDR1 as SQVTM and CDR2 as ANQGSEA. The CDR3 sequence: CSVDGQGHNEQFF. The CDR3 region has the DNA TGCAGCGTTGACGGACAGGGGCACAATGAGCAGTTCTTC.

The CDR3 region has the DNA TGTGCCTGGAGTGTGGGGACAGGACGCGCAAGTTACTATGGCTACACCTTC. It yields the protein CAWSVGTGRASYYGYTF. The V and J genes are TRBV30 and TRBJ1-2; TRBD1 matches at 8 bases. The CDR3 length is 17 residues. The trim removed 0 bases at V and 3 bases at J, leaving 12 bases unmatched. Germline V lookup: CDR1 GTSNPN, CDR2 SVGIG (reference sequence).

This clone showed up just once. CDR3 sequence: CASSQEVAAVHYGYTF. The CDR3 coding sequence is TGTGCCAGCAGCCAAGAGGTAGCAGCAGTTCACTATGGCTACACCTTC. The chain carries TRBV4-2 and TRBJ1-2; D is unresolved. Trimming stripped 0 bases from V and 3 bases from J, with 14 bases between. CDR1 is LGHNA, CDR2 YNFKEQ, per germline. This CDR3 contains 16 residues.

CDR3 in DNA: TGTGCCAGCAAGTCTAACGGGGAGCTGTTTTTT. It is translated as CASKSNGELFF. V is TRBV14 and J is TRBJ2-2; D unclear. CDR1 is SGHDN and CDR2 is FVKESK in the germline V gene. V lost 7 bases and J lost 7, with 7 bases in between. CDR3 size: 11 residues.

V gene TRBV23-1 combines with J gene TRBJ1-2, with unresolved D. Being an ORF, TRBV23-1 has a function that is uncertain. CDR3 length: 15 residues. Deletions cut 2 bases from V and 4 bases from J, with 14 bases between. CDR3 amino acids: CASSQRKGIVYGYTF. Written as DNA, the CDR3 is TGCGCCAGCAGTCAAAGAAAAGGCATAGTCTATGGCTACACCTTC.

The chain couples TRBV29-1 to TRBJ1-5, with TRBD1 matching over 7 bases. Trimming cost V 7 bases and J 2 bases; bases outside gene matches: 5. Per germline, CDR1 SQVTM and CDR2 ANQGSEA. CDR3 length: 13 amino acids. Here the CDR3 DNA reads TGCAGCGCTGGGACAGCTGGCAATCAGCCCCAGCATTTT. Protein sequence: CSAGTAGNQPQHF. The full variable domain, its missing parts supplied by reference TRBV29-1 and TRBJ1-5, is SAVISQKPSRDICQRGTSLTIQCQVDSQVTMMFWYRQQPGQSLTLIATANQGSEATYESGFVIDKFPISRPNLTFSTLTVSNMSPEDSSIYLCSAGTAGNQPQHFGDGTRLSIL.

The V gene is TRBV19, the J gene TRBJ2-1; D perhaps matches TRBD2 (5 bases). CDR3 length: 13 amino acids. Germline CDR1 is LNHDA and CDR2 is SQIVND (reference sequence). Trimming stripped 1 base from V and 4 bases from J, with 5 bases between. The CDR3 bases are TGTGCCAGTAGTATAGGGACTTACAATGAGCAGTTCTTC. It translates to CASSIGTYNEQFF.

In DNA form, the CDR3 reads TGCGCCAGCAGCCGCGTCAGGGGTCCGGAGACCCAGTACTTC. Its translation: CASSRVRGPETQYF. The V call is TRBV4-1, the J call TRBJ2-5; D may be TRBD1 (6 bases). Trimming shortened V by 4 bases and J by 5 bases, and 14 bases separated the two germline ends. Germline CDR1 is MGHRA and CDR2 is YSYEKL. The CDR3 has 14 amino acids.

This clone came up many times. The CDR3 nucleotides are TGTGCCAGTAGTATCGGTAGGGGGTCGTCGCCGGATACGCAGTATTTT. It is translated as CASSIGRGSSPDTQYF. The chain uses TRBV19 and TRBJ2-3; a weak D match, TRBD1 (6 bases). CDR3 length equals 16 residues. Germline CDR1 is LNHDA and CDR2 is SQIVND (reference sequence). Trimming stripped 3 bases from V and 6 bases from J, with 19 bases between.

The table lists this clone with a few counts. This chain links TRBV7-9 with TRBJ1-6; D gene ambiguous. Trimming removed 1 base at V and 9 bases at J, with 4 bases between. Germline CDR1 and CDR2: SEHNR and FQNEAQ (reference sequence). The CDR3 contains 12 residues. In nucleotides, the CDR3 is TGTGCCAGCAGCTTAGAGTCTTCACCCCTCCACTTT. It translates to CASSLESSPLHF. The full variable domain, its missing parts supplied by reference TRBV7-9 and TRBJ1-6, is DTGVSQNPRHKITKRGQNVTFRCDPISEHNRLYWYRQTLGQGPEFLTYFQNEAQLEKSRLLSDRFSAERPKGSFSTLEIQRTEQGDSAMYLCASSLESSPLHFGNGTRLTVT.

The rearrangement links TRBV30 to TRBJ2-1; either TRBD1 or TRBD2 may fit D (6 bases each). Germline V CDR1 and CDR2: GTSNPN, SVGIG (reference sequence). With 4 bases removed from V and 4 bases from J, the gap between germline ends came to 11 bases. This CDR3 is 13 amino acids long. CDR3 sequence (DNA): TGTGCCTGGATGAGGGGGGAATACAATGAGCAGTTCTTC. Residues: CAWMRGEYNEQFF.

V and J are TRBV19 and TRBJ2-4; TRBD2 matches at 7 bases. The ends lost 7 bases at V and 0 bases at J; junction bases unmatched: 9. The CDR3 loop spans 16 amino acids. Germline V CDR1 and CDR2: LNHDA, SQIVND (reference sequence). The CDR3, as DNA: TGTGCCAGTACCCCCGGGGGGATACTAGCCAAAAACATTCAGTACTTC. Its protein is CASTPGGILAKNIQYF.

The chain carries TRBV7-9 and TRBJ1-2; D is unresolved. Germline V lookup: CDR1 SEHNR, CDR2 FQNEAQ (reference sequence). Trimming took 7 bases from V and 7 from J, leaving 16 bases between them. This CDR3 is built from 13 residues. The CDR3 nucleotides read TGTGCCAGCACCACAGAAGGCGGTTTTGGCTACACCTTC. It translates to CASTTEGGFGYTF.

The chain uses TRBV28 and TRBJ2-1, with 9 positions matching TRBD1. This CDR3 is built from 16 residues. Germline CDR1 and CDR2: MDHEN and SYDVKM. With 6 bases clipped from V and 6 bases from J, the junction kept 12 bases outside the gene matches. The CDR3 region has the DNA TGTGCCAGCAGGCTGGGGACAGGGCGGGAAGGCAATGAGCAGTTCTTC. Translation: CASRLGTGREGNEQFF.